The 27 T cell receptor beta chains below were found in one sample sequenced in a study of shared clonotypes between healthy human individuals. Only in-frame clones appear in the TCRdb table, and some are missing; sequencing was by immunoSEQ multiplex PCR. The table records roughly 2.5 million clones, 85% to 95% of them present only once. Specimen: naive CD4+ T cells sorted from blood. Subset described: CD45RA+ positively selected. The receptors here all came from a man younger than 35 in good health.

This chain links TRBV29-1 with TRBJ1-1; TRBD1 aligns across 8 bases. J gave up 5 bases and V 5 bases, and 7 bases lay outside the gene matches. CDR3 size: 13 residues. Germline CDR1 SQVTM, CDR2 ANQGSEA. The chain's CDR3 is CSVSGGGITEAFF. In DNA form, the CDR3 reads TGCAGCGTTTCAGGGGGCGGGATAACTGAAGCTTTCTTT.

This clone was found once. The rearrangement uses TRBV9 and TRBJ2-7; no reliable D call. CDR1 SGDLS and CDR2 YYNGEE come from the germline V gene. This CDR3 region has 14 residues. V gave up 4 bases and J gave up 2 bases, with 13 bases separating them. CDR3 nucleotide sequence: TGTGCCAGCAGCCCGCGATCTGGGGCCTACGAGCAGTACTTC. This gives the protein CASSPRSGAYEQYF.

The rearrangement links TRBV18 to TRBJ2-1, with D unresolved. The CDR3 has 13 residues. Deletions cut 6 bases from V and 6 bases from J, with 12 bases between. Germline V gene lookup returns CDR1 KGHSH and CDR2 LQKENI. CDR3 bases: TGTGCCAGCTCCGAAACCCTCGGCAATGAGCAGTTCTTC. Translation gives CASSETLGNEQFF.

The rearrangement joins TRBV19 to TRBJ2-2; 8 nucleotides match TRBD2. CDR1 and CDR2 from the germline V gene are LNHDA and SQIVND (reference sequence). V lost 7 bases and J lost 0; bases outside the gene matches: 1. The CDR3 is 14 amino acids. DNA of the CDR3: TGTGCCAGTACGGGGGGGACGAACACCGGGGAGCTGTTTTTT. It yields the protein CASTGGTNTGELFF. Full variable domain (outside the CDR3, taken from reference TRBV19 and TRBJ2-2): DGGITQSPKYLFRKEGQNVTLSCEQNLNHDAMYWYRQDPGQGLRLIYYSQIVNDFQKGDIAEGYSVSREKKESFPLTVTSAQKNPTAFYLCASTGGTNTGELFFGEGSRLTVL.

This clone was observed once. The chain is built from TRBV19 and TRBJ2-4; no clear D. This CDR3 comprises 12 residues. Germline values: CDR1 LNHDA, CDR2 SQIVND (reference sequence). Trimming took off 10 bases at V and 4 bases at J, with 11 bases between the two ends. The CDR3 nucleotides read TGTGCCACGAGTATGGCAAAAAACATTCAGTACTTC. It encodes CATSMAKNIQYF.

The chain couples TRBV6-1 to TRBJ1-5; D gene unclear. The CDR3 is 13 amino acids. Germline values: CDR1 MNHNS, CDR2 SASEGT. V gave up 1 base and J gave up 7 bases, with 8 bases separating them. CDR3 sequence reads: CASSEVERQPQHF. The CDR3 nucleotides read TGTGCCAGCAGTGAAGTGGAGAGGCAGCCCCAGCATTTT.

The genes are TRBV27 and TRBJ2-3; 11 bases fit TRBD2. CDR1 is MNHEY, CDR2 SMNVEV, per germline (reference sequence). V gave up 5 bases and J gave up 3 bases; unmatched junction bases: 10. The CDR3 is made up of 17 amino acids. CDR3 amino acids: CASSPAPTSGSTDTQYF. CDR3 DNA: TGTGCCAGCAGTCCTGCCCCAACTAGCGGGAGTACAGATACGCAGTATTTT.

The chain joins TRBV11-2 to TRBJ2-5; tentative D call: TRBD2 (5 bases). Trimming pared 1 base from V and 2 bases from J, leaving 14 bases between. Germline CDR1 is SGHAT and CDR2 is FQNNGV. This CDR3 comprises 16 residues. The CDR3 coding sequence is TGTGCCAGCAGCTTAGCTAGCCTCGGATTTCAAGAGACCCAGTACTTC. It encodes CASSLASLGFQETQYF.

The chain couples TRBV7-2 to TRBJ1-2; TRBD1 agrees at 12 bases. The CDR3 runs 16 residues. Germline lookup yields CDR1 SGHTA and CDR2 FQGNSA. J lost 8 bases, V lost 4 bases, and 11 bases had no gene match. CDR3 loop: CASSSPRDRGLGGYTF. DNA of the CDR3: TGTGCCAGCAGCTCACCTCGGGACAGGGGGCTTGGGGGCTACACCTTC.

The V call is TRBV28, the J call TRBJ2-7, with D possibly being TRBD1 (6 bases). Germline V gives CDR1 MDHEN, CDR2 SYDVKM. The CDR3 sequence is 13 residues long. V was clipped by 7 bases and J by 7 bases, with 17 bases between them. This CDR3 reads CASMMGAPQEQYF. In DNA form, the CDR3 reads TGTGCCAGCATGATGGGGGCCCCACAAGAGCAGTACTTC.

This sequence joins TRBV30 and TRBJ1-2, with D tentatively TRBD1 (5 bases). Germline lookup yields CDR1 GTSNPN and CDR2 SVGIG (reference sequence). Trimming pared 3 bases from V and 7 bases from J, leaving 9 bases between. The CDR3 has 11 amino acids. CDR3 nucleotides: TGTGCCTGGAGCCGGGGGTTTGGCTACACCTTC. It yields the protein CAWSRGFGYTF.

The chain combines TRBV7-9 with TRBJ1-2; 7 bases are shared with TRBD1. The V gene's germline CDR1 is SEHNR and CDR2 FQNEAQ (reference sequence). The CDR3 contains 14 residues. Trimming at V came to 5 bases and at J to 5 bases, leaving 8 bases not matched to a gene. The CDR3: CASSRGQAEYGYTF. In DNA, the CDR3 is TGTGCCAGCAGCCGAGGACAGGCGGAATATGGCTACACCTTC.

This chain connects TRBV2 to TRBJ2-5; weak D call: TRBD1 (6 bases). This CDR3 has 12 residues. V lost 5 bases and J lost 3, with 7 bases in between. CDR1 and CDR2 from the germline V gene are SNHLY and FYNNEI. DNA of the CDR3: TGTGCCAGCAGTCGGACAGAAGAGACCCAGTACTTC. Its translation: CASSRTEETQYF.

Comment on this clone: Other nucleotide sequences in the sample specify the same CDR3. The CDR3 DNA reads as TGCGCCAGCAGCCTTCCCGGGACAGCGAACACCGGGGAGCTGTTTTTT. This translates into CASSLPGTANTGELFF. This chain connects TRBV5-1 to TRBJ2-2, with TRBD1 matching over 7 bases. This CDR3 has 16 residues. CDR1 is SGHRS, CDR2 YFSETQ, per germline. The V segment lost 4 bases and the J segment 0 bases; nucleotides outside the gene matches: 6.

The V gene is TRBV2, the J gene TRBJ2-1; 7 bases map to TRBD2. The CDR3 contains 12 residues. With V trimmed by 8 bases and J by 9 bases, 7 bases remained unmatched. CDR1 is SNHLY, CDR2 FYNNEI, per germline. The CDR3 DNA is TGTGCCAGCCGACTAGCCGTTGGTGAGCAGTTCTTC. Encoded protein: CASRLAVGEQFF.

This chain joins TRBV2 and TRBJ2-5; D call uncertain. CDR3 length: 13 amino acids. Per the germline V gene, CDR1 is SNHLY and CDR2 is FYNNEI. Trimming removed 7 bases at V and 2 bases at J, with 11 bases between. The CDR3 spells CASTRTQQETQYF. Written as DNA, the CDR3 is TGTGCCAGCACTCGGACGCAACAAGAGACCCAGTACTTC.

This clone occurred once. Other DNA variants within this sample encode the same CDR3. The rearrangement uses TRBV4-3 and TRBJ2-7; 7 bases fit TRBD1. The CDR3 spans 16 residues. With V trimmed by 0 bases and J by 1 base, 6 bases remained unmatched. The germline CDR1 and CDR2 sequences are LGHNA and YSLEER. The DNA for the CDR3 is TGCGCCAGCAGCCAAGATTGGGCAGGGGGATCCTACGAGCAGTACTTC. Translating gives CASSQDWAGGSYEQYF.

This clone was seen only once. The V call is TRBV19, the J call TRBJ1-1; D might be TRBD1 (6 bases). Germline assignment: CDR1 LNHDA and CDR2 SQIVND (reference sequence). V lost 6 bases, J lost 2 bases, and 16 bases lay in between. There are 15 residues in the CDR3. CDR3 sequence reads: CASSTLAGANTEAFF. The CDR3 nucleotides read TGTGCCAGTAGCACTTTAGCGGGGGCCAACACTGAAGCTTTCTTT.

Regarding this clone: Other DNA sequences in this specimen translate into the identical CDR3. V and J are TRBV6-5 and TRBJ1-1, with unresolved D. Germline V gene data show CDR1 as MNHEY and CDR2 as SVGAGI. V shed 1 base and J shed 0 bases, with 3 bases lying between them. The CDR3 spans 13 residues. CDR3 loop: CASSYLLNTEAFF. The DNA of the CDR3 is TGTGCCAGCAGTTACTTGTTGAACACTGAAGCTTTCTTT.

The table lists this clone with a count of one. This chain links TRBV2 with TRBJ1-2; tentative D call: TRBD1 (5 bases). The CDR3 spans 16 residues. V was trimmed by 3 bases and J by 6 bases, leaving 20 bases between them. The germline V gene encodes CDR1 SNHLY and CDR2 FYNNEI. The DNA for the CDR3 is TGTGCCAGCAGTGATCCCGCCAAGGGAGGGGTCGATGGCTACACCTTC. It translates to CASSDPAKGGVDGYTF.

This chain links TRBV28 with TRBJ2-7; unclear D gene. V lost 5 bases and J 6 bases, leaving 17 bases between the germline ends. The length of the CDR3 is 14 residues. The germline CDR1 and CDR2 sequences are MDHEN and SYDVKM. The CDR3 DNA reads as TGTGCCAGCAGTAAACCCCAGGCGAGGACCGAGCAGTACTTC. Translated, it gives CASSKPQARTEQYF.

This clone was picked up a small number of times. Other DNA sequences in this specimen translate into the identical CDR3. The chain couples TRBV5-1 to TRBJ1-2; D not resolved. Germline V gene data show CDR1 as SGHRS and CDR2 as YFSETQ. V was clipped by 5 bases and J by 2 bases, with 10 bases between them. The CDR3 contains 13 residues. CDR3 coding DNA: TGCGCCAGCAGTCCGGACGGAAACTATGGCTACACCTTC. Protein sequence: CASSPDGNYGYTF. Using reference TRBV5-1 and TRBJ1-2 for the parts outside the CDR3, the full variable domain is KAGVTQTPRYLIKTRGQQVTLSCSPISGHRSVSWYQQTPGQGLQFLFEYFSETQRNKGNFPGRFSGRQFSNSRSEMNVSTLELGDSALYLCASSPDGNYGYTFGSGTRLTVV.

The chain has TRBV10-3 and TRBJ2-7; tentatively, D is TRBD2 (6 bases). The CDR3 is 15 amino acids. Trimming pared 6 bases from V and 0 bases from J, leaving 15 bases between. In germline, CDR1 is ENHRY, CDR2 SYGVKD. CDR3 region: CAIRSTSSSSYEQYF. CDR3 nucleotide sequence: TGTGCCATCAGGTCTACTAGCTCGAGCTCCTACGAGCAGTACTTC.

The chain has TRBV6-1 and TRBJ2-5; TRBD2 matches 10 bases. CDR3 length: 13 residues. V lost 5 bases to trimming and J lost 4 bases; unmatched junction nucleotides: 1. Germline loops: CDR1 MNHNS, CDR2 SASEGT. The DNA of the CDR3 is TGTGCCAGCAGTCCTAGCGGGGGAGAGACCCAGTACTTC. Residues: CASSPSGGETQYF.

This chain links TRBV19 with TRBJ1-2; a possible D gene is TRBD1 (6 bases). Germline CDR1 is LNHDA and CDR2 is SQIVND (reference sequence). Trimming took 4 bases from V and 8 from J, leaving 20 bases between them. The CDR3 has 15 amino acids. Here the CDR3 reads CASSRRQDLVRGYTF. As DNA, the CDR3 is TGTGCCAGTAGTAGAAGACAGGACTTGGTACGGGGCTACACCTTC.

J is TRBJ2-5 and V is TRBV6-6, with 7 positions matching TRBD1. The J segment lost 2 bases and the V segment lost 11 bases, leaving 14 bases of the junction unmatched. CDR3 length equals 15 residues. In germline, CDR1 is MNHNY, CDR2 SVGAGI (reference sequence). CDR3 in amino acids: CASQGRDSQQETQYF. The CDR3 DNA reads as TGTGCCTCTCAGGGCCGGGACAGCCAGCAAGAGACCCAGTACTTC.

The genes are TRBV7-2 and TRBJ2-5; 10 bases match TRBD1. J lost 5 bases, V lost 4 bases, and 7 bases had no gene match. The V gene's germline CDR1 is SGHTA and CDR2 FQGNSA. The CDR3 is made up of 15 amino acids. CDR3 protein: CASSSPGTGEETQYF. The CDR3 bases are TGTGCCAGCAGCTCACCCGGGACAGGGGAGGAGACCCAGTACTTC.